A selection of T cell receptor beta chains follows, all from one sample in a study of cytomegalovirus exposure and HLA in healthy donors. Sequencing was performed with immunoSEQ multiplex PCR; in TCRdb, only in-frame clones are kept and a portion is missing. This table holds under 200,000 clones, roughly 80% found once. Sequencing was performed on PBMCs. The receptors originated from a male donor in good health and CMV-seropositive. Both conserved end residues are part of each CDR3. The D gene is left open where the match is weak. Clone size is not always given. Where it is, it says once, few, many or a class for expanded clones.

>TRBJ1-1|.|TRBV21-1|few
CASSIDRGLGTEAFF
TGTGCCAGCAGCATCGACAGGGGGCTGGGCACTGAAGCTTTCTTT
>TRBJ2-7|TRBD2|TRBV7-2|.
CASGKREGLGEQYF
TGTGCCAGCGGGAAGAGGGAGGGCCTGGGCGAGCAGTACTTC
>TRBJ2-2|.|TRBV21-1|.
CASRPGRTSGNHTGELFF
TGTGCCAGCAGGCCCGGTCGGACTAGCGGGAATCACACCGGGGAGCTGTTTTTT
>TRBJ1-1|.|TRBV25-1|.
CASSELGGGGGPEAFF
TGTGCCAGCAGTGAATTGGGAGGGGGGGGAGGCCCTGAAGCTTTCTTT
>TRBJ2-2|TRBD1|TRBV11-3|.
CASSFGDRDTGELFF
TGTGCCAGCAGCTTTGGGGACAGGGACACCGGGGAGCTGTTTTTT
>TRBJ1-1|.|TRBV5-4|.
CASNPAGGMNTEAFF
TGTGCCAGCAACCCCGCGGGGGGTATGAACACTGAAGCTTTCTTT
>TRBJ1-1|.|TRBV2|.
CARPDTSRGTEAFF
TGTGCCAGACCCGACACTTCAAGAGGGACTGAAGCTTTCTTT
>TRBJ2-5|TRBD2|TRBV19|.
CASSASLAGVQETQYF
TGTGCCAGTAGTGCCTCACTAGCGGGAGTGCAAGAGACCCAGTACTTC
>TRBJ2-7|.|TRBV28|once
CASIPRSGPYEQYF
TGTGCCAGCATCCCGAGGAGCGGACCGTACGAGCAGTACTTC
>TRBJ2-1|.|TRBV7-9|.
CASSLVGTSNEQFF
TGTGCCAGCAGCTTAGTGGGCACTAGCAATGAGCAGTTCTTC
>TRBJ1-4|.|TRBV30|.
CAWSGPEVNEKLFF
TGTGCCTGGAGCGGCCCCGAGGTGAATGAAAAACTGTTTTTT
>TRBJ2-5|.|TRBV7-2|.
CASSLWGGVKGAETQYF
TGTGCCAGCAGCTTATGGGGCGGGGTTAAGGGGGCAGAGACCCAGTACTTC
>TRBJ1-2|.|TRBV30|.
CAWSGPPRVYGYTF
TGTGCCTGGAGTGGACCTCCCAGGGTGTATGGCTACACCTTC
>TRBJ2-7|TRBD1|TRBV7-9|once
CASSPTSTGGIDEQYF
TGTGCCAGCAGCCCGACCTCGACAGGGGGCATCGACGAGCAGTACTTC
>TRBJ2-4|.|TRBV25-1|.
CASSVSGAKNIQYF
TGTGCCAGCAGCGTGAGTGGGGCTAAAAACATTCAGTACTTC
>TRBJ1-1|TRBD1|TRBV29-1|.
CSFYRTGNTEAFF
TGCAGCTTCTACCGGACAGGGAACACTGAAGCTTTCTTT
>TRBJ1-5|.|TRBV19|.
CASRIDSFNQPQHF
TGTGCCAGTAGGATCGACAGCTTCAATCAGCCCCAGCATTTT
>TRBJ2-7|TRBD1|TRBV5-1|.
CASSDPGQGTYEQYF
TGCGCCAGCAGCGACCCGGGACAGGGAACCTACGAGCAGTACTTC
>TRBJ2-5|.|TRBV19|.
CASSPRLLQETQYF
TGTGCCAGTAGTCCGAGACTCCTACAAGAGACCCAGTACTTC
>TRBJ2-7|TRBD2|TRBV11-3|.
CASSFFRRTSGRHGYEQYF
TGTGCCAGCAGCTTTTTTCGCCGGACTAGCGGGAGACACGGTTACGAGCAGTACTTC
>TRBJ1-1|.|TRBV27|.
CASSLNFRGYEAFF
TGTGCCAGCAGTTTAAACTTCCGGGGTTACGAAGCTTTCTTT
>TRBJ1-2|TRBD1|TRBV29-1|.
CSSWDRSYGYTF
TGCAGCTCTTGGGACAGAAGCTATGGCTACACCTTC
>TRBJ2-1|TRBD2|TRBV5-8|.
CASSPRTSGRRNEQFF
TGTGCCAGCAGCCCCCGGACTAGCGGGAGAAGGAATGAGCAGTTCTTC
>TRBJ1-1|.|TRBV27|.
CASSFWGRQTEAFF
TGTGCCAGCAGTTTTTGGGGCCGGCAAACTGAAGCTTTCTTT
>TRBJ2-7|.|TRBV18|.
CASSLHEGDSYEQYF
TGTGCCAGCTCACTACACGAAGGGGACTCCTACGAGCAGTACTTC
>TRBJ1-1|TRBD1|TRBV29-1|.
CSVAPDRGHTEAFF
TGCAGCGTTGCCCCGGACAGGGGGCACACTGAAGCTTTCTTT
>TRBJ2-1|TRBD2|TRBV4-2|.
CASSQRGIAGAHNEQFF
TGTGCCAGCAGCCAAAGGGGAATAGCGGGAGCCCACAATGAGCAGTTCTTC
>TRBJ1-1|.|TRBV7-8|.
CASSLVQGQEAFF
TGTGCCAGCAGCTTAGTTCAGGGGCAAGAAGCTTTCTTT
>TRBJ2-3|TRBD1|TRBV28|.
CATPIGQGSTDTQYF
TGTGCCACCCCAATCGGACAGGGGTCCACAGATACGCAGTATTTT
>TRBJ2-2|.|TRBV7-9|.
CSSSLVADGPTGELFF
TGTTCCAGCAGCTTAGTAGCGGACGGCCCCACCGGGGAGCTGTTTTTT
>TRBJ1-2|TRBD1|TRBV5-6|.
CASSLRGPNYGYTF
TGTGCCAGCAGCCTCAGGGGGCCGAACTATGGCTACACCTTC
>TRBJ2-7|.|TRBV27|.
CASRAMRGWDNEQYF
TGTGCCAGCAGAGCCATGAGGGGATGGGACAACGAGCAGTACTTC
>TRBJ1-2|TRBD1|TRBV14|.
CASSQDLTGAFYGYTF
TGTGCCAGCAGCCAAGATTTGACAGGGGCGTTCTATGGCTACACCTTC
>TRBJ2-5|TRBD2|TRBV7-9|few
CSSSFLRLAGGETQYF
TGTTCCAGCAGCTTTCTACGACTAGCGGGAGGGGAGACCCAGTACTTC
>TRBJ2-2|.|TRBV7-3|.
CASSPQGRRAQGTVGELFF
TGTGCCAGCAGCCCCCAAGGCCGCCGGGCTCAGGGGACGGTCGGGGAGCTGTTTTTT
>TRBJ2-3|TRBD2|TRBV7-2|.
CASSLVFSGDPSTDTQYF
TGTGCCAGCAGCTTAGTATTTAGCGGGGACCCTAGCACAGATACGCAGTATTTT
>TRBJ1-2|.|TRBV30|.
CAWTQAYGYTF
TGTGCCTGGACACAGGCCTATGGCTACACCTTC